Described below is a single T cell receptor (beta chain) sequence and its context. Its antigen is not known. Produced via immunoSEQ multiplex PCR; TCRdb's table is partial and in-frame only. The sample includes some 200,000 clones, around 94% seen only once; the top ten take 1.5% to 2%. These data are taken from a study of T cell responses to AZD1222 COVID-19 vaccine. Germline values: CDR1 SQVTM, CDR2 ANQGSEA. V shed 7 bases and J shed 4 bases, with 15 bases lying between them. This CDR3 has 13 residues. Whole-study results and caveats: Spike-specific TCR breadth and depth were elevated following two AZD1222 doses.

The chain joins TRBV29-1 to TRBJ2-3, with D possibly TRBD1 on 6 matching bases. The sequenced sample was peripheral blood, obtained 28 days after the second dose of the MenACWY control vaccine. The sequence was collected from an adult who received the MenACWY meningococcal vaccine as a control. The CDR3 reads CSANKDSADTQYF. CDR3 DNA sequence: TGCAGCGCTAACAAGGACAGTGCAGATACGCAGTATTTT.